The sequence of this TCR beta chain was determined in a study of monozygotic twins with inflammatory bowel disease. Regarding the study as a whole: Backing was not found for a single strong signal or clonotype associated with IBD. Healthy co-twins showed greater TCRbeta diversity (inverse Simpson) than IBD patients. For IBD patients, clonotypes shared with others were fewer than for healthy twins, especially with disease activity.

One entry per CDR3 protein, without DNA, is what TCRdb gives after re-calling the 5' RACE reads. In all, the sample yields 210,000 or so distinct CDR3 sequences. There are 15 residues in the CDR3. Germline assignment: CDR1 SGHRS and CDR2 YFSETQ. Comment on this clonotype: As yet, its antigen is unknown.

The sequenced material came from blood. The chain is built from TRBV5-1 and TRBJ1-1. The receptor comes from a human donor with ulcerative colitis or Crohn's disease, or a healthy co-twin of an affected twin (not recorded which). The CDR3 protein is CASSWEGLTNTEAFF.